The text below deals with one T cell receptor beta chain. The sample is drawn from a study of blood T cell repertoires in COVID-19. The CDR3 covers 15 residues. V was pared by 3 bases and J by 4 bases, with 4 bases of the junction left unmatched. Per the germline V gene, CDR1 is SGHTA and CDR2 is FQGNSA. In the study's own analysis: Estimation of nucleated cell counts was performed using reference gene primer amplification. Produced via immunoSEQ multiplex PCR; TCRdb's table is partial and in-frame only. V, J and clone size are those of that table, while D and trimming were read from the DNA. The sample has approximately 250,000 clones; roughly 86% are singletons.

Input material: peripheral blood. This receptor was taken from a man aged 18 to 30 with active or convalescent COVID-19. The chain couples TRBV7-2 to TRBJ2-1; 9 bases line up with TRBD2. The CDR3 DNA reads TGTGCCAGCAGCTTGGCGGGAGGGGTTTACAATGAGCAGTTCTTC. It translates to CASSLAGGVYNEQFF.